These 5 T cell receptor beta chains came from one sample sequenced in a study of shared clonotypes between healthy human individuals. Produced via immunoSEQ multiplex PCR; TCRdb's table is partial and in-frame only. The data show 2 million to 2.5 million clones, under 97% seen once. Sequenced sample: naive CD4+ T cells sorted from blood. Subset given: CD45RA+ positively selected. Every receptor here comes from a man younger than 35 in good health.

In DNA, the CDR3 is TGTGCCAGCAGCTTAGTAGATAGCACAGATACGCAGTATTTT. This gives the protein CASSLVDSTDTQYF. The chain combines TRBV7-3 with TRBJ2-3; no clear D. The CDR3 length is 14 residues. Trimming took off 2 bases at V and 0 bases at J, with 6 bases between the two ends. Germline V CDR1 and CDR2: SGHTA, FQGTGA. Together with reference TRBV7-3 and TRBJ2-3, the CDR3 gives the full variable domain: GAGVSQTPSNKVTEKGKYVELRCDPISGHTALYWYRQSLGQGPEFLIYFQGTGAADDSGLPNDRFFAVRPEGSVSTLKIQRTERGDSAVYLCASSLVDSTDTQYFGPGTRLTVL.

The chain uses TRBV7-3 and TRBJ1-1; 7 bases fit TRBD1. Germline CDR1 reads SGHTA; CDR2 reads FQGTGA. V lost 4 bases, J lost 1 base, and 3 bases stayed unmatched. The CDR3 runs to 14 residues. Here the CDR3 reads CASSSGQTNTEAFF. The CDR3 coding sequence is TGTGCCAGCAGCTCGGGACAGACGAACACTGAAGCTTTCTTT.

The J gene is TRBJ2-3, the V gene TRBV19; TRBD2 matches 14 bases. J gave up 1 base and V 3 bases, and 3 bases lay outside the gene matches. CDR3 length: 17 amino acids. The germline CDR1 and CDR2 sequences are LNHDA and SQIVND (reference sequence). CDR3 region: CASSMAGLAGGTDTQYF. CDR3 sequence (DNA): TGTGCCAGTAGTATGGCGGGACTAGCGGGGGGCACAGATACGCAGTATTTT.

The chain combines TRBV2 with TRBJ1-4, with D possibly matching TRBD1 (5 bases). The CDR3 sequence is 14 residues long. Germline-derived CDR1 and CDR2 are SNHLY and FYNNEI. The V end lost 6 bases, the J end lost 7 bases, and 15 bases lay between the germline ends. CDR3 loop: CASRARGQAEKLFF. The CDR3, as DNA: TGTGCCAGCAGGGCCCGGGGCCAGGCTGAAAAACTGTTTTTT.

This sequence joins TRBV6-6 and TRBJ1-2; 7 positions match TRBD1. The length of the CDR3 is 13 residues. Germline V gives CDR1 MNHNY, CDR2 SVGAGI (reference sequence). Trimming at V came to 5 bases and at J to 2 bases, leaving 2 bases not matched to a gene. The CDR3, as DNA: TGTGCCAGCAGTAAACAGGGGAACTATGGCTACACCTTC. It yields the protein CASSKQGNYGYTF.